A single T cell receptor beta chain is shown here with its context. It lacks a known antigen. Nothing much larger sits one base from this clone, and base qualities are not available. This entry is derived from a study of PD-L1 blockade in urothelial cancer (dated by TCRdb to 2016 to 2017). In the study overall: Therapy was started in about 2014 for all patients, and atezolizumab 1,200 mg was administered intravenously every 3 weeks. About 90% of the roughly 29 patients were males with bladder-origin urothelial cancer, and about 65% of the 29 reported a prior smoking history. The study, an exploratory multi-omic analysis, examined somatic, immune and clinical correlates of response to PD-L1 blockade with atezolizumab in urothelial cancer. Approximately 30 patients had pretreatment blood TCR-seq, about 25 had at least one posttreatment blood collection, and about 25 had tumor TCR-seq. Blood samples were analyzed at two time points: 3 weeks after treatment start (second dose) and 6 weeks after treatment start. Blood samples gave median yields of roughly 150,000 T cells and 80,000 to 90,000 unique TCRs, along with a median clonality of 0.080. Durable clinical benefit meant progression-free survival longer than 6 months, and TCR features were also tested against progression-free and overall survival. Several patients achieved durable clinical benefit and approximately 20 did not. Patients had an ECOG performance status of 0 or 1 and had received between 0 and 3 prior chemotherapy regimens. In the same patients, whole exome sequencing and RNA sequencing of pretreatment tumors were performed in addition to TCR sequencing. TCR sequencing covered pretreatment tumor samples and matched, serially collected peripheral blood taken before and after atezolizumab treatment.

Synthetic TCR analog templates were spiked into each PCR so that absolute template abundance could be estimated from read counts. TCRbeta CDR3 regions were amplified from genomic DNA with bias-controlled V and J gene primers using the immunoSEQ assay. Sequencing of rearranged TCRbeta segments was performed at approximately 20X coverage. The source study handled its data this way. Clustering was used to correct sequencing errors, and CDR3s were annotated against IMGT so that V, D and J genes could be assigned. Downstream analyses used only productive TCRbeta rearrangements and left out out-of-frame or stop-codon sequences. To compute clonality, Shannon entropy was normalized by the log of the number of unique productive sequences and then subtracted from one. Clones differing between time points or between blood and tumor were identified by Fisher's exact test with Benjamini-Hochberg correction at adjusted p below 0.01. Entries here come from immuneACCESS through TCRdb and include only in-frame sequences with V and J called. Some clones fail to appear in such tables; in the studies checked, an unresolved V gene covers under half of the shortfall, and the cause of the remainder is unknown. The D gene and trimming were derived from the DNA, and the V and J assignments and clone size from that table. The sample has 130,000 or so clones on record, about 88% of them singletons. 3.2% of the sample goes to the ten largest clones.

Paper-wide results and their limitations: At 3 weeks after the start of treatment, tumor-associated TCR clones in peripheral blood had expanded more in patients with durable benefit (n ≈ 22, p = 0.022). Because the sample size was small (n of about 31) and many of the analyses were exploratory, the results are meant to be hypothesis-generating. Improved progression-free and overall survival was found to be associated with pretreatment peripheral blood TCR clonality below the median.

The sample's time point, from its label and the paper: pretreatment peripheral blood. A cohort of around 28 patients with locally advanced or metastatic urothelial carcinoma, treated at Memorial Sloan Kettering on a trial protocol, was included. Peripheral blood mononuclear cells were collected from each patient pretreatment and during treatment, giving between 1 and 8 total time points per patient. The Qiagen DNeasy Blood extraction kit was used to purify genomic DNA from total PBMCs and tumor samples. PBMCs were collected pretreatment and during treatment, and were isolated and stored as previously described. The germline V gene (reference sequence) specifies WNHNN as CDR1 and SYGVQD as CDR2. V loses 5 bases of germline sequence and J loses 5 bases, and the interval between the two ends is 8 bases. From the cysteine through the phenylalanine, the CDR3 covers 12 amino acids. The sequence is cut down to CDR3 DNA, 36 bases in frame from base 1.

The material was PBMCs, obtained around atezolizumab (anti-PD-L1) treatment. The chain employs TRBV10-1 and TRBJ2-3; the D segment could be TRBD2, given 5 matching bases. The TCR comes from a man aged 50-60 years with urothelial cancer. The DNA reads TGCGCCAGCAGTAGCGGATTAGATACGCAGTATTTT. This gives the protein CASSSGLDTQYF.